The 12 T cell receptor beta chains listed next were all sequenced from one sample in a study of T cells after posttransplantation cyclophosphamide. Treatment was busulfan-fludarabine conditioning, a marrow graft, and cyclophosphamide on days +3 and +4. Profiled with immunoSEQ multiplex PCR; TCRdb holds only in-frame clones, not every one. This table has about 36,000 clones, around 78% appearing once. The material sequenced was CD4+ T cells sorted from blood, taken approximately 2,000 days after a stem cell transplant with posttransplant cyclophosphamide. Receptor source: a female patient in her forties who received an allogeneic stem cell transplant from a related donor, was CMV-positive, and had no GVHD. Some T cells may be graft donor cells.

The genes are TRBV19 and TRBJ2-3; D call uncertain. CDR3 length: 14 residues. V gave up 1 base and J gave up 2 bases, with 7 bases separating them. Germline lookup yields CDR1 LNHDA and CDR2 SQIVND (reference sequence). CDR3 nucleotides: TGTGCCAGTAGTATAGGCGGTTTCACAGATACGCAGTATTTT. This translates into CASSIGGFTDTQYF.

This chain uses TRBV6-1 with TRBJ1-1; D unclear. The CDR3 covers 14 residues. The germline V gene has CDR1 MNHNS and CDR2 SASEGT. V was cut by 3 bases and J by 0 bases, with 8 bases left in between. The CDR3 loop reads CASSDPSVNTEAFF. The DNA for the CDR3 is TGTGCCAGCAGTGACCCGAGTGTGAACACTGAAGCTTTCTTT.

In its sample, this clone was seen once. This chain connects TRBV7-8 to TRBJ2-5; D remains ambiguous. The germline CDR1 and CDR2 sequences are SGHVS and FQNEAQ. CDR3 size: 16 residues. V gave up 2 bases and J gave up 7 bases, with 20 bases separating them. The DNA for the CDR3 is TGTGCCAGCAGCTTAAATACCGTAAGTAATTGGCCGACCCAGTACTTC. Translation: CASSLNTVSNWPTQYF. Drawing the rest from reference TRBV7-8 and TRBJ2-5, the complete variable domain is GAGVSQSPRYKVAKRGQDVALRCDPISGHVSLFWYQQALGQGPEFLTYFQNEAQLDKSGLPSDRFFAERPEGSVSTLKIQRTQQEDSAVYLCASSLNTVSNWPTQYFGPGTRLLVL.

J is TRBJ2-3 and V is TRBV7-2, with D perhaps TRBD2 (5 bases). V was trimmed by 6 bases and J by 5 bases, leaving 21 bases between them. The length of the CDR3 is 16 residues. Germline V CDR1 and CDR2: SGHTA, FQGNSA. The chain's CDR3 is CASSRRETPPRDTQYF. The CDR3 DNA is TGTGCCAGCAGTCGTAGGGAGACTCCGCCACGAGATACGCAGTATTTT.

The CDR3 bases are TGCGCCAGCAGCATACAGGGGGCCTACGAGCAGTACTTC. This gives the protein CASSIQGAYEQYF. The rearrangement links TRBV5-1 to TRBJ2-7, with 8 bases matching TRBD1. This CDR3 contains 13 residues. The germline V gene encodes CDR1 SGHRS and CDR2 YFSETQ. The V segment lost 4 bases and the J segment 2 bases; nucleotides outside the gene matches: 2.

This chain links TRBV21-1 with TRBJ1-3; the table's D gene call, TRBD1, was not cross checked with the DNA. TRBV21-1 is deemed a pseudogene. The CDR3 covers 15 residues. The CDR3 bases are TGTGCCGGGGAATTAGACAGGGCTCCTGGAAACACCATATATTTT. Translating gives CAGELDRAPGNTIYF.

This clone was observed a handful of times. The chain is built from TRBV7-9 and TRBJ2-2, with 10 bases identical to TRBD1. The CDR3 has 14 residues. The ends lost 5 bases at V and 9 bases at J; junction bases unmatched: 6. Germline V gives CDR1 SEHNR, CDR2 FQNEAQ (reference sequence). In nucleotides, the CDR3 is TGTGCCAGCAGCATGGACAGGGGGAGTCGGGAGCTGTTTTTT. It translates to CASSMDRGSRELFF.

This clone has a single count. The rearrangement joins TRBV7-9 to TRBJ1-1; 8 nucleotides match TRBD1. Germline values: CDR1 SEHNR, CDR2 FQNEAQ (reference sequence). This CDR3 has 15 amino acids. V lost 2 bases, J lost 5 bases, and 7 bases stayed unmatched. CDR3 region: CASSLFLNRGTEAFF. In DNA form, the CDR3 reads TGTGCCAGCAGCTTATTCCTTAACAGGGGGACTGAAGCTTTCTTT. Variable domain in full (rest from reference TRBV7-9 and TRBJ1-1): DTGVSQNPRHKITKRGQNVTFRCDPISEHNRLYWYRQTLGQGPEFLTYFQNEAQLEKSRLLSDRFSAERPKGSFSTLEIQRTEQGDSAMYLCASSLFLNRGTEAFFGQGTRLTVV.

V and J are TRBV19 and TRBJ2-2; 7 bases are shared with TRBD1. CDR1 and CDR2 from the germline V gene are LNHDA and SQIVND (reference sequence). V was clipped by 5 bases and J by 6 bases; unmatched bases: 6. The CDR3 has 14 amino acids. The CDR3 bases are TGTGCCAGTAGTTTCCCCCAGGGGGCCGGGGAGCTGTTTTTT. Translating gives CASSFPQGAGELFF.

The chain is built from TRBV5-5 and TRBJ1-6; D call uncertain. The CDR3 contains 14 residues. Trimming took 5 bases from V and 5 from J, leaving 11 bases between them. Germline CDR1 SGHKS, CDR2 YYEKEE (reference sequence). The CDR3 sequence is CASRWTEDNSPLHF. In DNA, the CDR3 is TGTGCCAGCAGGTGGACTGAAGATAATTCACCCCTCCACTTT.

In nucleotides, the CDR3 is TGTGCCGGTAAACTTGGACAGGGGCTAGCCAAAAACATTCAGTACTTC. This gives the protein CAGKLGQGLAKNIQYF. The chain links TRBV10-3 to TRBJ2-4; 9 bases map to TRBD1. Per the germline V gene, CDR1 is ENHRY and CDR2 is SYGVKD. Trimming removed 11 bases from V and 0 bases from J; junction bases left unmatched: 11. This CDR3 region has 16 residues.

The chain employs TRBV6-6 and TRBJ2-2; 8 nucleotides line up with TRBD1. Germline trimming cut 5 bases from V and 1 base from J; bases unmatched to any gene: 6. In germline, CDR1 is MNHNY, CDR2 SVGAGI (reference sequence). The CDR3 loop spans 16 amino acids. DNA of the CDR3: TGTGCCAGCAGTAGAGGGACAGGAAGGAACACCGGGGAGCTGTTTTTT. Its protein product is CASSRGTGRNTGELFF.